A single sample gave rise to the 27 T cell receptor beta chains below, sequenced in a study of CD8 T cells in Susac syndrome (dated by TCRdb to between 2019 and 2020). Library preparation used the immunoSEQ multiplex PCR assay. RNA was extracted using the RNeasy kit, and roughly 0.5 to 1 microgram was reverse transcribed with random hexamers. TCRdb reprocessing: public reads trimmed at Q25 with fastp, clones called with MiXCR, in-frame beta chains kept. Identical CDR3 protein sequences are pooled into one entry, listed with their most common genes and DNA. The sample data list some 450,000 distinct CDR3 sequences, and approximately 85% of these were observed just once. Approximately 0.11% of the sample goes to the ten largest clones. The sequencing input was CD8+ T cells from PBMCs. The origin of the receptors is a human donor with multiple sclerosis.

The V call is TRBV5-5, the J call TRBJ2-7; 7 bases line up with TRBD1. V was pared by 2 bases and J by 0 bases, with 2 bases of the junction left unmatched. In germline, CDR1 is SGHKS, CDR2 YYEKEE (reference sequence). CDR3 length: 14 residues. Here the CDR3 DNA reads TGTGCCAGCAGCTTTTGGGACAGCTCCTACGAGCAGTACTTC. It specifies CASSFWDSSYEQYF.

The genes are TRBV6-2 or TRBV6-3 and TRBJ2-3; tentative D call: TRBD2 (6 bases). Germline-derived CDR1 and CDR2 are MNHEY and SVGEGT. The CDR3 is 17 residues long. V lost 2 bases and J lost 5, with 20 bases in between. The CDR3 DNA sequence: TGTGCCAGCAGTTACGGGTGGGAGGCCGAGCGGAGAGATACGCAGTATTTT. Its protein is CASSYGWEAERRDTQYF.

The gene calls are TRBV10-1 and TRBJ1-2; the D is unclear. Germline assignment: CDR1 WNHNN and CDR2 SYGVQD (reference sequence). The ends were cut back, 0 bases at V and 7 bases at J, with 9 bases in the middle. The CDR3 totals 13 residues. The CDR3 reads CASSESAGLGYTF. The CDR3 region has the DNA TGCGCCAGCAGTGAGTCAGCGGGCCTTGGCTACACCTTC.

The chain joins TRBV19 to TRBJ2-2, with 8 bases lining up with TRBD1. The CDR3 spans 16 residues. In germline, CDR1 is LNHDA, CDR2 SQIVND (reference sequence). Germline trimming cut 7 bases from V and 4 bases from J; bases unmatched to any gene: 11. CDR3 sequence (DNA): TGTGCCAGTAACCCACGACAGGGGTTGGGCACCGGGGAGCTGTTTTTT. Translating it yields CASNPRQGLGTGELFF.

This clonotype has only one observation. This chain uses TRBV7-9 with TRBJ1-2; a weak D match, TRBD1 (6 bases). The CDR3 has 16 residues. V lost 2 bases and J lost 0, with 13 bases in between. Germline values: CDR1 SEHNR, CDR2 FQNEAQ (reference sequence). The CDR3 nucleotides read TGTGCCAGCAGCTTAAGCCAGGAGGGGGCTAACTATGGCTACACCTTC. It yields the protein CASSLSQEGANYGYTF.

This clonotype was recorded a few times. The J gene is TRBJ1-5, the V gene TRBV6-1, with 7 bases matching TRBD1. This CDR3 comprises 13 residues. Germline assignment: CDR1 MNHNS and CDR2 SASEGT. The J segment lost 5 bases and the V segment lost 10 bases, leaving 8 bases of the junction unmatched. CDR3 protein: CANRGQGDQPQHF. CDR3 nucleotide sequence: TGTGCCAACAGGGGCCAGGGAGATCAGCCCCAGCATTTT.

The V call is TRBV27, the J call TRBJ1-5; D is undetermined. There are 12 residues in the CDR3. V lost 5 bases, J lost 9 bases, and 11 bases lay in between. Germline V gene lookup returns CDR1 MNHEY and CDR2 SMNVEV (reference sequence). Written as DNA, the CDR3 is TGTGCCAGCAGTCCCTACCCTCCGCCCCAGCATTTT. Its translation is CASSPYPPPQHF.

The CDR3 sequence is CASSQETGVPYEQYF. As DNA, the CDR3 is TGTGCCAGTAGCCAAGAGACAGGGGTCCCCTACGAGCAGTACTTC. V and J are TRBV19 and TRBJ2-7; 8 bases match TRBD1. The germline V gene encodes CDR1 LNHDA and CDR2 SQIVND (reference sequence). V trimming: 6 bases; J trimming: 2 bases; junction bases outside the gene matches: 9. This CDR3 region has 15 residues.

The chain couples TRBV27 to TRBJ2-4, with 8 bases that match TRBD2. CDR3 size: 16 residues. The ends lost 6 bases at V and 2 bases at J; junction bases unmatched: 9. Germline CDR1 is MNHEY and CDR2 is SMNVEV (reference sequence). CDR3: CASSRIGGETKNIQYF. CDR3 DNA: TGTGCCAGCAGCCGGATCGGGGGGGAAACCAAAAACATTCAGTACTTC.

The chain joins TRBV5-1 to TRBJ2-7; TRBD1 is a possible D gene (6 bases). Trimming stripped 3 bases from V and 2 bases from J, with 12 bases between. The CDR3 has 14 amino acids. Germline-derived CDR1 and CDR2 are SGHRS and YFSETQ. The CDR3 region is CASSSWDTTYEQYF. CDR3 DNA: TGCGCCAGCAGCTCCTGGGACACTACCTACGAGCAGTACTTC.

The chain carries TRBV19 and TRBJ1-4; 7 bases agree with TRBD1. The CDR3 runs 13 residues. The trim removed 9 bases at V and 4 bases at J, leaving 5 bases unmatched. From germline, CDR1 is LNHDA and CDR2 SQIVND (reference sequence). CDR3 DNA sequence: TGTGCCAGCCGGGACAGACATAATGAAAAACTGTTTTTT. Encoded protein: CASRDRHNEKLFF.

The rearrangement uses TRBV5-4 and TRBJ2-7, with TRBD1 matching over 7 bases. Unmatched junction bases numbered 8, after V lost 0 bases and J lost 5 bases. This CDR3 comprises 15 residues. The germline gives CDR1 SGHNT, CDR2 YYREEE (reference sequence). CDR3 in amino acids: CASSLVETGKDEQYF. The CDR3 DNA reads TGTGCCAGCAGCTTGGTAGAGACAGGGAAGGACGAGCAGTACTTC.

In this sample, this clonotype turned up once. The chain combines TRBV6-1 with TRBJ2-2; TRBD1 might be the D (6 bases). The V and J ends lost 5 bases and 5 bases respectively, with 9 bases between them. Germline CDR1 MNHNS, CDR2 SASEGT. The CDR3 runs to 13 residues. CDR3 protein: CASSKGGTGELFF. CDR3 DNA sequence: TGTGCCAGCAGTAAAGGGGGTACCGGGGAGCTGTTTTTT.

V and J are TRBV2 and TRBJ2-3; 10 bases match TRBD1. CDR1 is SNHLY, CDR2 FYNNEI, per germline. V lost 9 bases to trimming and J lost 1 base; unmatched junction nucleotides: 22. This CDR3 region has 20 residues. CDR3 sequence (DNA): TGTGCCAGTCAGTACCTAACCGGGACAGGGGATAATTTTGGCACAGATACGCAGTATTTT. Translated: CASQYLTGTGDNFGTDTQYF. Variable domain in full (rest from reference TRBV2 and TRBJ2-3): EPEVTQTPSHQVTQMGQEVILRCVPISNHLYFYWYRQILGQKVEFLVSFYNNEISEKSEIFDDQFSVERPDGSNFTLKIRSTKLEDSAMYFCASQYLTGTGDNFGTDTQYFGPGTRLTVL.

The rearrangement links TRBV5-1 to TRBJ2-1, with D hard to call. The germline V gene encodes CDR1 SGHRS and CDR2 YFSETQ. The CDR3 extends over 16 amino acids. The V and J ends lost 0 bases and 3 bases respectively, with 13 bases between them. The chain's CDR3 is CASSLVSARIYNEQFF. The CDR3 nucleotides read TGCGCCAGCAGCTTGGTTTCCGCCCGGATCTACAATGAGCAGTTCTTC.

The V call is TRBV29-1, the J call TRBJ1-1; D call uncertain. Deletions cut 4 bases from V and 8 bases from J, with 11 bases between. The germline gives CDR1 SQVTM, CDR2 ANQGSEA. The CDR3 is made up of 11 amino acids. CDR3 in DNA: TGCAGCGTTGCACAGCCACAGGAAGCTTTCTTT. Translation: CSVAQPQEAFF.

This clonotype was observed a few times. J is TRBJ1-1 and V is TRBV5-1, with D tentatively TRBD1 (6 bases). The V gene's germline CDR1 is SGHRS and CDR2 YFSETQ. The V gene lost 5 bases and the J gene lost 1 base, with 12 bases spanning the gap. This CDR3 spans 14 amino acids. CDR3 sequence (DNA): TGCGCCAGCAGTCAGGAGACAGGGAACACTGAAGCTTTCTTT. Translation: CASSQETGNTEAFF.

The V gene is TRBV4-1, the J gene TRBJ1-1; D not resolved. Deletions cut 1 base from V and 6 bases from J, with 9 bases between. The V gene's germline CDR1 is MGHRA and CDR2 YSYEKL. The CDR3 loop spans 13 amino acids. CDR3 coding DNA: TGCGCCAGCAGCCAAGCCGCGGCGGCTGAAGCTTTCTTT. Its protein is CASSQAAAAEAFF.

This clonotype has just one count. The V and J genes are TRBV28 and TRBJ2-7; TRBD1 agrees at 9 bases. The germline V gene has CDR1 MDHEN and CDR2 SYDVKM. CDR3 length equals 14 residues. J lost 7 bases, V lost 1 base, and 5 bases had no gene match. CDR3 DNA: TGTGCCAGCAGTTTATTACAGGGGGCTGGGGAGCAGTACTTC. This gives the protein CASSLLQGAGEQYF.

The chain combines TRBV4-1 with TRBJ1-1, with 8 bases aligning to TRBD1. The CDR3 spans 15 residues. V trimming: 0 bases; J trimming: 4 bases; junction bases outside the gene matches: 4. Looked up from germline, CDR1 is MGHRA and CDR2 is YSYEKL. CDR3 nucleotides: TGCGCCAGCAGCCAAGAAAGACAGGGGCCCACTGAAGCTTTCTTT. This encodes CASSQERQGPTEAFF.

This clonotype was observed a few times. The CDR3 nucleotides read TGTGCCAGTAGTATAGCGGGCGACTCCTACGAGCAGTACTTC. Its protein is CASSIAGDSYEQYF. This rearrangement joins TRBV19 to TRBJ2-7; D is ambiguous. V lost 1 base, J lost 0 bases, and 7 bases lay in between. This CDR3 is built from 14 residues. The germline CDR1 and CDR2 sequences are LNHDA and SQIVND (reference sequence).

V is TRBV30 and J is TRBJ1-1, with 9 nucleotides matching TRBD1. Germline V gives CDR1 GTSNPN, CDR2 SVGIG (reference sequence). The CDR3 runs 14 residues. The trim removed 3 bases at V and 4 bases at J, leaving 6 bases unmatched. Here the CDR3 reads CAWSLQGAATEAFF. The CDR3 DNA reads TGTGCCTGGAGCCTACAGGGGGCCGCCACTGAAGCTTTCTTT.

The V gene is TRBV21-1, the J gene TRBJ2-5; no check of the table's D call, TRBD2, against the DNA was made. TRBV21-1 is a recognized pseudogene. This CDR3 spans 15 amino acids. The CDR3 loop is CASSKEGTEQETQYF. The CDR3 nucleotides are TGTGCCAGCAGCAAAGAGGGCACGGAACAAGAGACCCAGTACTTC.

The chain carries TRBV30 and TRBJ2-1; the match to TRBD2 covers 10 bases. In germline, CDR1 is GTSNPN, CDR2 SVGIG (reference sequence). This CDR3 has 15 amino acids. The ends lost 8 bases at V and 8 bases at J; junction bases unmatched: 15. The CDR3 DNA sequence: TGTGCCATCCTGAGAGCGGGGGGGCCATTGGATGAGCAGTTCTTC. Its translation is CAILRAGGPLDEQFF. Using reference TRBV30 and TRBJ2-1 for the parts outside the CDR3, the full variable domain is SQTIHQWPATLVQPVGSPLSLECTVEGTSNPNLYWYRQAAGRGLQLLFYSVGIGQISSEVPQNLSASRPQDRQFILSSKKLLLSDSGFYLCAILRAGGPLDEQFFGPGTRLTVL.

The rearrangement uses TRBV19 and TRBJ2-1; D tentatively reads TRBD1 or TRBD2 (5 bases each). V lost 1 base to trimming and J lost 9 bases, with 28 bases between them. Germline V CDR1 and CDR2: LNHDA, SQIVND (reference sequence). This CDR3 region has 19 residues. CDR3 nucleotide sequence: TGTGCCAGTAGTATAGTCCTACCGGTGGCAGGGCTTTGGGACGGTGAGCAGTTCTTC. Amino acids: CASSIVLPVAGLWDGEQFF. Full variable domain (outside the CDR3, taken from reference TRBV19 and TRBJ2-1): DGGITQSPKYLFRKEGQNVTLSCEQNLNHDAMYWYRQDPGQGLRLIYYSQIVNDFQKGDIAEGYSVSREKKESFPLTVTSAQKNPTAFYLCASSIVLPVAGLWDGEQFFGPGTRLTVL.

J is TRBJ2-1 and V is TRBV15; 8 nucleotides match TRBD2. The CDR3 consists of 15 residues. The ends lost 5 bases at V and 4 bases at J; junction bases unmatched: 7. Germline V gives CDR1 LNHNV, CDR2 YYDKDF (reference sequence). The CDR3 nucleotides read TGTGCCACCAGCCTCAGCGGGGGCCCATACAATGAGCAGTTCTTC. It codes for CATSLSGGPYNEQFF.

The V call is TRBV5-5, the J call TRBJ1-1; D perhaps matches TRBD1 (5 bases). This CDR3 has 16 amino acids. V gave up 0 bases and J gave up 0 bases, with 12 bases separating them. CDR1 and CDR2 from the germline V gene are SGHKS and YYEKEE (reference sequence). Here the CDR3 reads CASSLGPTVMNTEAFF. The CDR3 nucleotides are TGTGCCAGCAGCTTGGGGCCGACAGTTATGAACACTGAAGCTTTCTTT.